This T cell receptor (beta chain) was observed in a study of blood T cells in healthy people across ages. Each sample used at least 7 million PBMCs. Through a sample-barcoded 5' primer and a J-beta primer mix, a second PCR was run for roughly 7 to 11 cycles. All cDNA molecules were each tagged by a template-switch adaptor with 12 random nucleotides. Paired-end reads containing CDR3 totaled no fewer than 3 million for each sample. One entry per CDR3 protein results from TCRdb running MiXCR on the 5' RACE reads. The sample lists around 850,000 distinct CDR3 sequences; under 40% were seen once. Remarks on this clonotype: Its antigen is currently unknown. A read error is possible here, since a much larger clone lies one base away.

Study-wide results and caveats: Across the age range, TCR beta diversity per million T cells fell in a roughly linear way.

Germline CDR1 is SEHNR and CDR2 is FQNEAQ (reference sequence). The CDR3 consists of 15 residues. V trimming: 3 bases; J trimming: 13 bases; junction bases outside the gene matches: 17. The chain carries TRBV7-9 and TRBJ2-5; TRBD2 aligns across 7 bases. The sequencing input was blood. The TCR was taken from a man between 18 and 29 years old in good health. DNA for the CDR3: TGTGCCAGCAGCTTGAGCGAAGAATCGAGCGGGGAGCGGTACTTC. This translates into CASSLSEESSGERYF.